These 5 T cell receptor beta chains came from one sample sequenced in a study of blood T cell repertoires in COVID-19. Data came from immunoSEQ multiplex PCR; TCRdb stores just in-frame clones and leaves some out. The data contain about 200,000 clones, 82% of them singletons. Sequenced input: peripheral blood. These receptors all come from a woman aged 60-75 years with COVID-19, enrolled during active disease.

The rearrangement joins TRBV7-8 to TRBJ2-7; the match to TRBD1 covers 9 bases. Trimming at V came to 3 bases and at J to 5 bases, leaving 5 bases not matched to a gene. CDR1 is SGHVS and CDR2 is FQNEAQ in the germline V gene. This CDR3 region has 14 residues. The CDR3 region has the DNA TGTGCCAGCAGCTTTGGGACAGGGTGGGACGAGCAGTACTTC. The encoded protein is CASSFGTGWDEQYF.

The chain has TRBV28 and TRBJ2-3; a possible D gene is TRBD2 (6 bases). This CDR3 spans 14 amino acids. The germline V and J ends were trimmed by 8 bases and 4 bases, with 16 bases remaining between them. The germline V gene has CDR1 MDHEN and CDR2 SYDVKM. The CDR3 sequence is CASGGTLFPDTQYF. The DNA of the CDR3 is TGTGCCAGCGGAGGGACTCTCTTCCCAGATACGCAGTATTTT.

This sequence joins TRBV5-6 and TRBJ2-4, with a possible D match to TRBD1 (6 bases). Germline V gives CDR1 SGHDT, CDR2 YYEEEE. Trimming removed 1 base at V and 4 bases at J, with 15 bases between. CDR3 size: 16 residues. The CDR3 reads CASSLRTAILKNIQYF. The CDR3 nucleotides read TGTGCCAGCAGCTTGAGGACAGCGATCTTAAAAAACATTCAGTACTTC.

This chain uses TRBV3-1 (or the pseudogene TRBV3-2) with TRBJ2-3; 16 bases align to TRBD2. Trimming cost V 2 bases and J 7 bases; bases outside gene matches: 12. CDR3 length: 19 amino acids. Germline values: CDR1 LGHDT, CDR2 YNNKEL (reference sequence). The CDR3 is CASSQLHPGTSGRGNTQYF. For the CDR3, the DNA is TGTGCCAGCAGCCAACTCCACCCCGGGACTAGCGGGAGGGGAAATACGCAGTATTTT.

The rearrangement uses TRBV6-5 and TRBJ2-7; D might be TRBD2 (6 bases). The germline V gene encodes CDR1 MNHEY and CDR2 SVGAGI. Deletions cut 4 bases from V and 0 bases from J, with 13 bases between. The CDR3 sequence is 15 residues long. CDR3 residues: CASSFGDSHSYEQYF. CDR3 coding DNA: TGTGCCAGCAGTTTTGGGGACTCACACTCCTACGAGCAGTACTTC.